Listed below are T cell receptor beta chains from one sample, sequenced in a study of T cell repertoires in cytomegalovirus infection. These receptors have no known antigen. TCRdb re-called the reads through MiXCR, storing one row per CDR3 protein. The repertoire holds about 770,000 distinct CDR3 sequences, with 29% as singletons. The starting material was cultured CD8+ T cells from PBMCs, obtained from culture after CMV antigen stimulation. The origin of the receptors is a human donor in good health (CMV status not recorded). Some clones in this sample may be carry-over from other donors' samples. Both conserved end residues are part of each CDR3. Fields, in order: D gene, clone size, J gene, V gene, CDR3 protein, CDR3 DNA. D genes are given only for firm matches. The listing skips clone size in some rows; elsewhere it reads once, few, many or a size class.

d_gene: .; abundance: .; j_gene: TRBJ1-5; v_gene: TRBV19; CDR3aa: CASSIVPGSTYLDQPQHF; CDR3nt: TGTGCCAGTAGTATAGTCCCAGGGTCTACTTACCTTGATCAGCCCCAGCATTTT
d_gene: TRBD2; abundance: many; j_gene: TRBJ2-7; v_gene: TRBV6-1; CDR3aa: CASRSGGSTYEQYF; CDR3nt: TGTGCCAGCAGAAGCGGGGGCTCCACCTACGAGCAGTACTTC
d_gene: TRBD1; abundance: .; j_gene: TRBJ2-7; v_gene: TRBV5-6; CDR3aa: CASSYATGPEQYF; CDR3nt: TGTGCCAGCAGCTACGCGACAGGGCCCGAGCAGTACTTC
d_gene: TRBD1; abundance: .; j_gene: TRBJ2-2; v_gene: TRBV12-3/TRBV12-4; CDR3aa: CASSSPDRVEAGELFF; CDR3nt: TGTGCCAGCAGTTCCCCCGACAGGGTCGAGGCCGGGGAGCTGTTTTTT
d_gene: TRBD1; abundance: .; j_gene: TRBJ2-1; v_gene: TRBV19; CDR3aa: CASRIRQGSDEQFF; CDR3nt: TGTGCCAGTAGAATAAGACAGGGTAGCGATGAGCAGTTCTTC
d_gene: .; abundance: .; j_gene: TRBJ2-3; v_gene: TRBV28; CDR3aa: CASRHTTDSFQSDTQYF; CDR3nt: TGTGCCAGCAGACACACGACGGATTCCTTTCAGTCGGATACGCAGTATTTT
d_gene: .; abundance: few; j_gene: TRBJ2-2; v_gene: TRBV7-9; CDR3aa: CASSGDRLNTGELFF; CDR3nt: TGTGCCAGCAGCGGAGACAGGCTGAACACCGGGGAGCTGTTTTTT
d_gene: .; abundance: many; j_gene: TRBJ1-1; v_gene: TRBV12-3/TRBV12-4; CDR3aa: CASSFTGFQVGTEAFF; CDR3nt: TGTGCCAGCAGTTTCACAGGGTTCCAAGTGGGCACTGAAGCTTTCTTT
d_gene: TRBD2; abundance: few; j_gene: TRBJ2-1; v_gene: TRBV27; CDR3aa: CASSDGTSGLNEQFF; CDR3nt: TGTGCCAGCAGCGACGGGACTAGCGGTCTAAATGAGCAGTTCTTC
d_gene: TRBD1; abundance: .; j_gene: TRBJ2-1; v_gene: TRBV29-1; CDR3aa: CSVDDRTGRIF; CDR3nt: TGCAGCGTTGACGATCGGACAGGGAGGATCTTC
d_gene: TRBD1; abundance: .; j_gene: TRBJ1-2; v_gene: TRBV25-1; CDR3aa: CASSVGPRTGRYGYTF; CDR3nt: TGTGCCAGCAGTGTCGGTCCTCGGACAGGCCGCTATGGCTACACCTTC
d_gene: .; abundance: few; j_gene: TRBJ1-1; v_gene: TRBV20-1; CDR3aa: CSAPGDTEAFF; CDR3nt: TGCAGTGCCCCGGGAGACACTGAAGCTTTCTTT
d_gene: .; abundance: .; j_gene: TRBJ1-2; v_gene: TRBV5-6; CDR3aa: CASSLFNGWGVKDGYTF; CDR3nt: TGTGCCAGCAGCCTTTTTAACGGCTGGGGGGTAAAGGATGGCTACACCTTC
d_gene: TRBD2; abundance: .; j_gene: TRBJ2-1; v_gene: TRBV12-5; CDR3aa: CASLAGGMLVYNEQFF; CDR3nt: TGTGCTAGCTTAGCGGGGGGCATGTTGGTCTACAATGAGCAGTTCTTC
d_gene: TRBD2; abundance: few; j_gene: TRBJ2-1; v_gene: TRBV6-5; CDR3aa: CASSSKTRRASGGKGNEQFF; CDR3nt: TGTGCCAGCAGTTCTAAAACTCGGAGGGCTAGCGGGGGGAAAGGGAATGAGCAGTTCTTC
d_gene: .; abundance: .; j_gene: TRBJ1-5; v_gene: TRBV24-1; CDR3aa: CATSGGGQPQHF; CDR3nt: TGTGCCACCAGTGGGGGCGGTCAGCCCCAGCATTTT
d_gene: .; abundance: few; j_gene: TRBJ1-3; v_gene: TRBV19; CDR3aa: CASRMGVSSGNTIYF; CDR3nt: TGTGCCAGTAGGATGGGGGTCTCCTCCGGAAACACCATATATTTT
d_gene: .; abundance: .; j_gene: TRBJ2-7; v_gene: TRBV2; CDR3aa: CASRTSRDDEQYF; CDR3nt: TGTGCCAGCCGTACCAGCAGGGACGACGAGCAGTACTTC
d_gene: TRBD1; abundance: .; j_gene: TRBJ1-2; v_gene: TRBV7-8; CDR3aa: CASSLALRTGHNYGYTF; CDR3nt: TGTGCCAGCAGCTTAGCCCTGAGGACAGGGCATAACTATGGCTACACCTTC